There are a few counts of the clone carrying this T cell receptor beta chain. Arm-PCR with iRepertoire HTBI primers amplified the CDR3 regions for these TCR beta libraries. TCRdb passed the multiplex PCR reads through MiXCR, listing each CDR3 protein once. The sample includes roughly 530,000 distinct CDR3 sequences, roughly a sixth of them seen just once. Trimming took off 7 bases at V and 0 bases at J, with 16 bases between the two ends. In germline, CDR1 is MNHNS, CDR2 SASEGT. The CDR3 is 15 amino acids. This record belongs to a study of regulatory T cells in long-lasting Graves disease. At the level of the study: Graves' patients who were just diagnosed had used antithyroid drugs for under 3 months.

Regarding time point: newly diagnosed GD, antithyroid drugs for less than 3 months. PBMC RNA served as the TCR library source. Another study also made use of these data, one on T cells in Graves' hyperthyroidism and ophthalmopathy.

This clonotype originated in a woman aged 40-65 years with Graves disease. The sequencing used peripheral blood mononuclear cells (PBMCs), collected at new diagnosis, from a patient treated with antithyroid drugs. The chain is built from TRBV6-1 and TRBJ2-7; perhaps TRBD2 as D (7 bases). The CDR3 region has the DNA TGTGCCAGCACCCAAGGGGGGGAAACCTCCTACGAGCAGTACTTC. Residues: CASTQGGETSYEQYF.